The 9 T cell receptor beta chains below were found in one sample sequenced in a study of T-cell memory formation after mild COVID-19 (dated by TCRdb to about 2021). The library relied on 5' RACE. The sequencer was an Illumina NovaSeq 6000. The raw public data were reprocessed by TCRdb itself: fastp quality trimming at Q25, MiXCR clonotype calling, in-frame beta chains only. Here each entry gathers all rows of one CDR3 protein and keeps the most common genes and DNA. Within this sample are roughly 600,000 distinct CDR3 sequences, with approximately 18% of them counted one time only. Together, the top ten hold approximately 12% of the sample. The sample taken for sequencing was PBMCs or a T cell subset sorted from them (not recorded which). Receptors were obtained from an adult woman who had mild COVID-19 (a few samples of this study predate the infection). The sample titles of this study are shuffled in the database, so cell type and time point are left out; the donor was told from shared clones.

V is TRBV20-1 and J is TRBJ2-3; 7 bases fit TRBD2. CDR1 and CDR2 from the germline V gene are DFQATT and SNEGSKA (reference sequence). The CDR3 contains 14 residues. The trim removed 2 bases at V and 4 bases at J, leaving 6 bases unmatched. CDR3 in DNA: TGCAGTGCTAGATTAGGGCGGGAGCCAGATACGCAGTATTTT. Its translation is CSARLGREPDTQYF.

A few counts support this clonotype. The CDR3 DNA sequence: TGTGCCAGCAGCCAAGATAAGCCTTGGAACGCAAGGGTGGGGGAGCTGTTTTTT. Translation gives CASSQDKPWNARVGELFF. The chain links TRBV3-1 to TRBJ2-2; D uncertain. The CDR3 consists of 18 residues. CDR1 and CDR2 (germline): LGHDT, YNNKEL (reference sequence). V lost 0 bases and J lost 8, with 22 bases in between.

The sample holds a few counts of this clonotype. In DNA form, the CDR3 reads TGTGCCAGCAGCTTAGGCTCACACAGGGGGCTGGATACGCAGTATTTT. Amino acids: CASSLGSHRGLDTQYF. V usage is TRBV7-2 and J usage is TRBJ2-3; 9 bases agree with TRBD1. CDR3 length equals 16 residues. CDR1 and CDR2 (germline): SGHTA, FQGNSA. V gave up 1 base and J gave up 6 bases; unmatched junction bases: 8. The complete variable domain, with remaining parts taken from reference TRBV7-2 and TRBJ2-3, reads GAGVSQSPSNKVTEKGKDVELRCDPISGHTALYWYRQSLGQGLEFLIYFQGNSAPDKSGLPSDRFSAERTGGSVSTLTIQRTQQEDSAVYLCASSLGSHRGLDTQYFGPGTRLTVL.

V is TRBV19 and J is TRBJ2-1; D possibly matches TRBD1 or TRBD2 (5 bases each). CDR1 LNHDA and CDR2 SQIVND come from the germline V gene (reference sequence). Between the trimmed V and J ends, which lost 4 bases and 6 bases, there was a span of 19 bases. This CDR3 has 16 amino acids. CDR3 sequence: CASSTDLGRLFNEQFF. As DNA, the CDR3 is TGTGCCAGTAGTACCGACTTGGGACGGCTGTTCAATGAGCAGTTCTTC.

This chain links TRBV4-1 with TRBJ2-2; 8 bases match TRBD2. V shed 0 bases, J shed 0 bases, and the junction held 9 bases outside the gene matches. CDR3 length: 19 amino acids. Germline CDR1 reads MGHRA; CDR2 reads YSYEKL. CDR3 bases: TGCGCCAGCAGCCAAGATTACTTACGCGGGGGGACGAACACCGGGGAGCTGTTTTTT. This encodes CASSQDYLRGGTNTGELFF.

Notes on this clonotype: Mismatch with germline at one junction end may stem from a read error. The rearrangement links TRBV12-3 or TRBV12-4 to TRBJ2-1, with D unclear. The length of the CDR3 is 12 residues. The CDR3 DNA is TGTGCCAGCGGTTTCCTCGATTCAGAGCAGTTCTTC. Protein: CASGFLDSEQFF.

CDR3 coding DNA: TGCGCCAGCAGTGGCCCCGGGACATCGAAGGGGGAGCAGTACTTC. It translates to CASSGPGTSKGEQYF. The chain is built from TRBV10-1 and TRBJ2-7; a weak D match, TRBD1 (6 bases). The germline V gene has CDR1 WNHNN and CDR2 SYGVQD (reference sequence). CDR3 length: 15 residues. V was pared by 4 bases and J by 7 bases, with 20 bases between.

This clonotype came up many times. The rearrangement uses TRBV7-3 and TRBJ2-5, with 14 bases identical to TRBD2. Germline-derived CDR1 and CDR2 are SGHTA and FQGTGA. CDR3 length equals 15 residues. J lost 4 bases, V lost 2 bases, and 0 bases had no gene match. The CDR3 here is CASSLGLAGGETQYF. CDR3 nucleotide sequence: TGTGCCAGCAGCTTAGGACTAGCGGGGGGAGAGACCCAGTACTTC.

This clonotype occurred a few times. The chain recombines TRBV5-1 with TRBJ2-2, with 12 bases that match TRBD2. The CDR3 spans 17 residues. Germline-derived CDR1 and CDR2 are SGHRS and YFSETQ. V was clipped by 1 base and J by 0 bases; unmatched bases: 1. CDR3 residues: CASSLWTSGANTGELFF. The CDR3 nucleotides are TGCGCCAGCAGCTTGTGGACTAGCGGGGCGAACACCGGGGAGCTGTTTTTT.